This TCR beta chain originates from a study of glioma-infiltrating T cells after dendritic cell vaccination. Amplification used 60 V beta primers and 13 J beta primers. This table comes from immunoSEQ multiplex PCR, and its TCRdb copy is limited to in-frame clones, with some not included. The data hold 45,000 to 60,000 clones, with about four fifths observed a single time. General study results and limits: The cohort had few patients with full blood and tumor sets. Longer survival after dendritic cell vaccination followed higher pretreatment TIL content.

The germline V gene encodes CDR1 SEHNR and CDR2 FQNEAQ (reference sequence). Trimming cost V 1 base and J 7 bases, with 19 bases left between them. CDR3 length: 16 residues. As for this clone: Its cognate antigen is unknown.

Time point: after dendritic cell vaccination, including at tumor progression/relapse. Selection required adequate fresh-frozen tumor tissue plus more than two years' survival data. This material consisted of blood, taken after dendritic cell vaccination. The receptor's source is a human donor with glioblastoma. This chain joins TRBV7-9 and TRBJ1-2; D gene uncertain. CDR3 coding DNA: TGTGCCAGCAGCTTAGTAGGCAGGCCACCGCTGGGTGGCTACACCTTC. It is translated as CASSLVGRPPLGGYTF.